This TCR beta chain is drawn from a study of T cell clusters in autoimmune cytopenias. Some 34,000 genome equivalents of blood DNA were amplified for TRB. This clonotype ranks as medium-sized in terms of frequency. Multiplex touch-down PCR amplified TRB using TRB-A and TRB-B pools in one tube. TCRdb reanalyzed the multiplex PCR reads and collapses them to one entry per CDR3 protein, without DNA. This sample's table reports 4,500 or so distinct CDR3 sequences. Per germline, CDR1 SGHRS and CDR2 YFSETQ. The CDR3 loop spans 16 amino acids. V gene TRBV5-1 combines with J gene TRBJ2-3; TCRdb calls TRBD1, which cannot be checked without DNA. The receptor was derived from a human donor with an autoimmune cytopenia or autoimmune hepatitis (not recorded which). The sequencing input was peripheral blood. The CDR3 sequence is CASSKRQGVRTDTQYF.